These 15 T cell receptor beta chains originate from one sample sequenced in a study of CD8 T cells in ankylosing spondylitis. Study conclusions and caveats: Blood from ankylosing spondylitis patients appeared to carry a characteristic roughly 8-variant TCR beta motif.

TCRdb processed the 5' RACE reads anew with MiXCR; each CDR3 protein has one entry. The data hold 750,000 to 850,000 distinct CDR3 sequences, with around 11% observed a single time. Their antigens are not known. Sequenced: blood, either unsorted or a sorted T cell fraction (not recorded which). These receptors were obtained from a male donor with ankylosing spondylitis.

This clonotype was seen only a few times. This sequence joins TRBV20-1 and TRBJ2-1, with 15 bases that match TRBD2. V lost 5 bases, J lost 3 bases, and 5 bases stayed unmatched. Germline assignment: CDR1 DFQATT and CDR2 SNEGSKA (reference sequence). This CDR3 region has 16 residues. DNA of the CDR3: TGCAGTGCTGGGACTAGCGGGAGGATAAACTACAATGAGCAGTTCTTC. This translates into CSAGTSGRINYNEQFF.

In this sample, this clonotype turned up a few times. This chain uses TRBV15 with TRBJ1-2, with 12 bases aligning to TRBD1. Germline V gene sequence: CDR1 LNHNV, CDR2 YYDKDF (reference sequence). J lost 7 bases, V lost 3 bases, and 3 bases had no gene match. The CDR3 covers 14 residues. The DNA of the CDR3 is TGTGCCACCAGCAGGGGACAGGGGGCTGGTGGCTACACCTTC. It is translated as CATSRGQGAGGYTF. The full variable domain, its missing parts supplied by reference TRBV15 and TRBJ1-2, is DAMVIQNPRYQVTQFGKPVTLSCSQTLNHNVMYWYQQKSSQAPKLLFHYYDKDFNNEADTPDNFQSRRPNTSFCFLDIRSPGLGDTAMYLCATSRGQGAGGYTFGSGTRLTVV.

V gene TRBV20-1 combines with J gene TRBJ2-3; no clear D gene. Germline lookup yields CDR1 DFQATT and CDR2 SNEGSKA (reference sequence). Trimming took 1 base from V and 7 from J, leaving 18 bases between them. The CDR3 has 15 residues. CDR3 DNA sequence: TGCAGTGCTAGAGGACCCGATACCCCGGGCTATACGCAGTATTTT. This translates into CSARGPDTPGYTQYF.

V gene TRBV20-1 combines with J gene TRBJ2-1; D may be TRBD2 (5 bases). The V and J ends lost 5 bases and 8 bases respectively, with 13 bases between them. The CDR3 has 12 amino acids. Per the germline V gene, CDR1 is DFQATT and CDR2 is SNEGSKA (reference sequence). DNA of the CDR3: TGCAGTGCTCTCAGGTCGGGGTATGAGCAGTTCTTC. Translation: CSALRSGYEQFF.

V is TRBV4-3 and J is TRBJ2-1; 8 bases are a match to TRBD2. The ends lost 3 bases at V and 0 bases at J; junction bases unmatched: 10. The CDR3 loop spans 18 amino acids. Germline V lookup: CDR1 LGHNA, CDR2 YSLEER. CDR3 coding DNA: TGCGCCAGCAGCCAGTTCACTAGCGGCCTGCTCTCCTACAATGAGCAGTTCTTC. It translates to CASSQFTSGLLSYNEQFF.

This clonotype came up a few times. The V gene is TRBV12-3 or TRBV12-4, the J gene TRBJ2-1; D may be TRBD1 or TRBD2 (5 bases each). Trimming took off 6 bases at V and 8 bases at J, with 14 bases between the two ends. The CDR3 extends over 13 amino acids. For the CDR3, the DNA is TGTGCCAGCAGCCAAAGAGAGGGGTATGAGCAGTTCTTC. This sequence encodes CASSQREGYEQFF.

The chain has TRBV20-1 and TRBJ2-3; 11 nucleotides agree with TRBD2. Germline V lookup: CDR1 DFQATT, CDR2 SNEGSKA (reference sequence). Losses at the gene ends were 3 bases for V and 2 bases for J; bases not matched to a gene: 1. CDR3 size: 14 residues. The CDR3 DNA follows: TGCAGTGCTAGGGGACTAGCGGTCACAGATACGCAGTATTTT. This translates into CSARGLAVTDTQYF.

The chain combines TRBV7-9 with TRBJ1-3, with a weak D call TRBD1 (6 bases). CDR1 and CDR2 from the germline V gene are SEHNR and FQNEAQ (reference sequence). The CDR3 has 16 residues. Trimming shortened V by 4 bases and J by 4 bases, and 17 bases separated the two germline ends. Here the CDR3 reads CASSSRGGSGGNTIYF. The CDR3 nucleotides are TGTGCCAGCAGCTCCAGGGGAGGCTCCGGAGGAAACACCATATATTTT.

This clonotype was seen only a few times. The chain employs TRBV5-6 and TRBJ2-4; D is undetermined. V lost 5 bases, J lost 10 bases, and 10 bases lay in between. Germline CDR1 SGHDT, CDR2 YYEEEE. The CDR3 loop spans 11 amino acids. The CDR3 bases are TGTGCCAGCAGTTTCGACGGAATTCAGTACTTC. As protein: CASSFDGIQYF.

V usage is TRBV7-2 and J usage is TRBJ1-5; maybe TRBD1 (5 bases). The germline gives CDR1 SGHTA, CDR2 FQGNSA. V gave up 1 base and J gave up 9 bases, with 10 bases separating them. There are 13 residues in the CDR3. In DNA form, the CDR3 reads TGTGCCAGCAGCTTAGTTGACAGTGGGCCCCAGCATTTT. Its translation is CASSLVDSGPQHF.

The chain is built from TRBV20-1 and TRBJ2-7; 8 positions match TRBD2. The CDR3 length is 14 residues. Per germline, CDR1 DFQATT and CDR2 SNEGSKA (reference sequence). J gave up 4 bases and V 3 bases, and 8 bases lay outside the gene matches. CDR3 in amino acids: CSASFGTRRYEQYF. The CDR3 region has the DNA TGCAGTGCTAGTTTCGGGACTAGAAGGTACGAGCAGTACTTC.

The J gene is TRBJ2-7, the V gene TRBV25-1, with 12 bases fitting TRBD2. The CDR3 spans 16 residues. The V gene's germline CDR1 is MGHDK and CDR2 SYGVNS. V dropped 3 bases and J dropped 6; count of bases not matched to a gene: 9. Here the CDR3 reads CASSDQLAGGRVEQYF. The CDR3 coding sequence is TGTGCCAGCAGTGATCAACTAGCGGGAGGTCGGGTCGAGCAGTACTTC.

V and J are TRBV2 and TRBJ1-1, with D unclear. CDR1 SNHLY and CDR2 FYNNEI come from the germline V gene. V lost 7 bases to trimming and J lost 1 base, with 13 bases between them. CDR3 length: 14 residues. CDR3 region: CASTQRRANTEAFF. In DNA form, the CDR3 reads TGTGCCAGCACCCAACGGCGCGCGAACACTGAAGCTTTCTTT.

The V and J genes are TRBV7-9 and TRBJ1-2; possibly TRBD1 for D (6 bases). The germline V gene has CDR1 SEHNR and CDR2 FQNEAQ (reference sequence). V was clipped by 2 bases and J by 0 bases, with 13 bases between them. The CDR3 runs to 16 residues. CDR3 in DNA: TGTGCCAGCAGCTTATGGGGGGACACCCCTAACTATGGCTACACCTTC. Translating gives CASSLWGDTPNYGYTF.

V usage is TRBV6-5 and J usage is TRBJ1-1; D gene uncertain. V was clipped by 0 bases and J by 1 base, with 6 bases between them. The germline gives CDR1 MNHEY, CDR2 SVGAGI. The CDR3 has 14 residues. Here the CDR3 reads CASSYSDRNTEAFF. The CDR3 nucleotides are TGTGCCAGCAGTTACTCGGATCGGAACACTGAAGCTTTCTTT.